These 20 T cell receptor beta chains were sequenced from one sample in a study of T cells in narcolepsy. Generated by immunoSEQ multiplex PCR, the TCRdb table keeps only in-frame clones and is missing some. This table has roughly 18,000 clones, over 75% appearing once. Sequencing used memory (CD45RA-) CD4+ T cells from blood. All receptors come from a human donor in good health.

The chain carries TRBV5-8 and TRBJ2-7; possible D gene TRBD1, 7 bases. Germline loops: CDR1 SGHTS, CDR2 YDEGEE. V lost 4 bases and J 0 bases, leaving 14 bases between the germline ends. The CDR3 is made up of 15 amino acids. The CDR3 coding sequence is TGTGCCAGCAGCCCAGGGGGAGGCCACTCCTACGAGCAGTACTTC. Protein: CASSPGGGHSYEQYF.

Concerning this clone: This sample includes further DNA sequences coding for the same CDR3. The DNA for the CDR3 is TGCAGCGTCGGCTCTGGAAACACCATATATTTT. Translating gives CSVGSGNTIYF. This rearrangement joins TRBV29-1 to TRBJ1-3; D is unresolved. Germline values: CDR1 SQVTM, CDR2 ANQGSEA. Trimming shortened V by 6 bases and J by 0 bases, and 3 bases separated the two germline ends. The CDR3 sequence is 11 residues long.

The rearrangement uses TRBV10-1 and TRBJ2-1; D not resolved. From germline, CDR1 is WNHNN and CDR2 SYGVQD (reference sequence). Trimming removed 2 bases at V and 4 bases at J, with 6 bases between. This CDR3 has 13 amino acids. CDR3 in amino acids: CASSERLYNEQFF. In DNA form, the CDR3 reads TGCGCCAGCAGTGAGCGTCTTTACAATGAGCAGTTCTTC.

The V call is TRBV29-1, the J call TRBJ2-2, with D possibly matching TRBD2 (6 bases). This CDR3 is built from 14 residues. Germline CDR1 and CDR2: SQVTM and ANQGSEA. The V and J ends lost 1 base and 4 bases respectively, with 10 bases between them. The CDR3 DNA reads TGCAGCGTTGAAGGCGGGACTCGCACCGGGGAGCTGTTTTTT. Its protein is CSVEGGTRTGELFF.

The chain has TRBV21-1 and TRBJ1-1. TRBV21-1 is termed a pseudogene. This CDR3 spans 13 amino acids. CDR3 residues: CASRHTKGTEAFF. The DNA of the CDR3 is TGTGCCAGCAGACACACCAAGGGCACTGAAGCTTTCTTT.

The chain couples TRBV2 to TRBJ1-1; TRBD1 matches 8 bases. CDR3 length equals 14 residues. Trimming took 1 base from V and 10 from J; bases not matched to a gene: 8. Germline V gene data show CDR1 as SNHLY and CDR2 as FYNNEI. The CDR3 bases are TGTGCCAGCAGTGAAGTCGACAGGGGTACGAGAGCTTTCTTT. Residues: CASSEVDRGTRAFF.

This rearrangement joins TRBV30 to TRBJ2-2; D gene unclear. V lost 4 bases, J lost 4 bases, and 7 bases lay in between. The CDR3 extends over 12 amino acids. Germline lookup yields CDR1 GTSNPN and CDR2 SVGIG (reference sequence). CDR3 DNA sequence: TGTGCCTGGAAAGGGATCACCGGGGAGCTGTTTTTT. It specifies CAWKGITGELFF.

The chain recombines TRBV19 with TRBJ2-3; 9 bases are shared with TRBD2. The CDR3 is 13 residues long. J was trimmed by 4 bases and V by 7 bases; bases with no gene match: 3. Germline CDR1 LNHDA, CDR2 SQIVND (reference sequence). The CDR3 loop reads CASIQRGADTQYF. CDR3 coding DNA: TGTGCCAGTATCCAGCGGGGGGCAGATACGCAGTATTTT.

The CDR3 DNA sequence: TGTGCCAGCAGCGGCCGGGACAGCTCCTACGAGCAGTACTTC. Protein: CASSGRDSSYEQYF. This chain joins TRBV9 and TRBJ2-7; TRBD1 matches 7 bases. Germline V gives CDR1 SGDLS, CDR2 YYNGEE. J lost 0 bases, V lost 3 bases, and 3 bases had no gene match. The CDR3 has 14 residues.

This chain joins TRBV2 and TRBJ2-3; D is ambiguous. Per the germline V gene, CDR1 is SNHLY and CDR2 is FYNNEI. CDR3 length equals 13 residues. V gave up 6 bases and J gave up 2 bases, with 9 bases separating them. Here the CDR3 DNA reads TGTGCCAGCAGGGTCACCCTCACAGATACGCAGTATTTT. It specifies CASRVTLTDTQYF.

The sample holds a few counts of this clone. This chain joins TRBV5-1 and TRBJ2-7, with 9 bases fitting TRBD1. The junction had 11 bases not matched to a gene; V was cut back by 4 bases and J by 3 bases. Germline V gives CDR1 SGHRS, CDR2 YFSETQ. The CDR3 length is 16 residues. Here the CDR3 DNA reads TGCGCCAGCAGCCGACAGGGGGGACGGAGGGGCTACGAGCAGTACTTC. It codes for CASSRQGGRRGYEQYF.

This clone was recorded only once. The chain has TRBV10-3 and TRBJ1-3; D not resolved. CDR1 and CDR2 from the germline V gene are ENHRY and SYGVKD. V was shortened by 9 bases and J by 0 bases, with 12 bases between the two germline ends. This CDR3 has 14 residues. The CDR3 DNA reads TGTGCCATTCGGGGAGCGAGCTCTGGAAACACCATATATTTT. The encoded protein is CAIRGASSGNTIYF.

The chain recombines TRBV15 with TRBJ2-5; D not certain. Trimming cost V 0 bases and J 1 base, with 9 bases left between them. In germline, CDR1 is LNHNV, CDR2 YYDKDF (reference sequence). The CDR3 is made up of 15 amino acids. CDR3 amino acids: CATSRDVGVQETQYF. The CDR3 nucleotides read TGTGCCACCAGCAGAGATGTCGGAGTCCAAGAGACCCAGTACTTC.

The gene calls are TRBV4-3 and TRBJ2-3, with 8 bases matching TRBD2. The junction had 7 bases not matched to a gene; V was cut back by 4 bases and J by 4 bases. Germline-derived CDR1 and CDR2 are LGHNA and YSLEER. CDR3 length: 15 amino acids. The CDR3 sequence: CASSRNGLASDTQYF. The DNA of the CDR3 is TGCGCCAGCAGCCGGAACGGACTAGCTTCAGATACGCAGTATTTT.

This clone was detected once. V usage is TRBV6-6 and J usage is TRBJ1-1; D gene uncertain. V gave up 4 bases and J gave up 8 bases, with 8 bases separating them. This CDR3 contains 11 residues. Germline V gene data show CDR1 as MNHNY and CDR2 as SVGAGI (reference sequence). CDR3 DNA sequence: TGTGCCAGCAGTTCTAAGGGAGAAGCTTTCTTT. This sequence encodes CASSSKGEAFF.

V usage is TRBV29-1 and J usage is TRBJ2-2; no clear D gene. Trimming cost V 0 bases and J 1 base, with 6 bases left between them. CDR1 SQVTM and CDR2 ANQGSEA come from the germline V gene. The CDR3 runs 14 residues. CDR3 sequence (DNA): TGCAGCGTTGAAGATCCCAGGAACACCGGGGAGCTGTTTTTT. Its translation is CSVEDPRNTGELFF.

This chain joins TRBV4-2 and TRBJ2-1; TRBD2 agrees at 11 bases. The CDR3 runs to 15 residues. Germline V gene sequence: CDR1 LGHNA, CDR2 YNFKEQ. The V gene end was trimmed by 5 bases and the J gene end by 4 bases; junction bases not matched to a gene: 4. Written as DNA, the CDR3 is TGTGCCAGCAGCGAACTAGCGGGGGAGTACAATGAGCAGTTCTTC. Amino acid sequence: CASSELAGEYNEQFF.

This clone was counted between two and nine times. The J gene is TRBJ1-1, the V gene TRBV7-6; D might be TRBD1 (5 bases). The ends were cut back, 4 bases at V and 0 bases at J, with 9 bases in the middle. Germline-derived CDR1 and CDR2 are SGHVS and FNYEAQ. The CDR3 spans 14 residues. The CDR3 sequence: CASSWGVLNTEAFF. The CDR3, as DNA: TGTGCCAGCAGCTGGGGGGTCCTGAACACTGAAGCTTTCTTT.

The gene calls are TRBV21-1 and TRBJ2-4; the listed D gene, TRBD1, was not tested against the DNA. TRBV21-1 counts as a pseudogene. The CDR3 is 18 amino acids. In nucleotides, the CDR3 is TGTGCCAGCAGCACTCGACAGGGAGCTGAAGGGGCCAAAAACATTCAGTACTTC. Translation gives CASSTRQGAEGAKNIQYF.

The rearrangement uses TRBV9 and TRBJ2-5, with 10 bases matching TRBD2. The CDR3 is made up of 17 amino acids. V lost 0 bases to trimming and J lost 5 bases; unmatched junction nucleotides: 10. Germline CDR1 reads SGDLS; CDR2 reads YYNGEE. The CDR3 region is CASSVDGSGRARETQYF. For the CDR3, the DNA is TGTGCCAGCAGCGTAGATGGCAGCGGGAGGGCCCGGGAGACCCAGTACTTC.